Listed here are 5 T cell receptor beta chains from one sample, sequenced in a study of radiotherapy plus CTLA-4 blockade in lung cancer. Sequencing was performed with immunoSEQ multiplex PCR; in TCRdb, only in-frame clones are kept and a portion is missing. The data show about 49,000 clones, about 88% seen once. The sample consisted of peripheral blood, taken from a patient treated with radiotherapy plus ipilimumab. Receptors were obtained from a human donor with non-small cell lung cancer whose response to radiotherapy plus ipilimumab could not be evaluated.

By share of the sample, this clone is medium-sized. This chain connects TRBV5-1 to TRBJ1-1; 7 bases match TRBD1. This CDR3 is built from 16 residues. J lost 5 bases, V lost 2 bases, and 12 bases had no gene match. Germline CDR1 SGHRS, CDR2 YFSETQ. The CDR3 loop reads CASSLRQGLRGTEAFF. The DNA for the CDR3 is TGCGCCAGCAGCTTAAGACAGGGCCTGAGAGGTACTGAAGCTTTCTTT.

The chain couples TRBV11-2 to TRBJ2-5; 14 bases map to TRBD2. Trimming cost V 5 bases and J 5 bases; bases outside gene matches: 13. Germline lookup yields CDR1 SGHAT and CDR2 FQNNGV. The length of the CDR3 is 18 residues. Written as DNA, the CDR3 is TGTGCCAGCAGCCCCATCCTGACTAGCGGGGGGGCCTGGGAGACCCAGTACTTC. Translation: CASSPILTSGGAWETQYF.

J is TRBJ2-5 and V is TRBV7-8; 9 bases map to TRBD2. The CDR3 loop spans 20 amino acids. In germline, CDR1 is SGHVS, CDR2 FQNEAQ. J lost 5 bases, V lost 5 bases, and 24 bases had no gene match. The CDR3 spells CASSPLVVTGTSREGETQYF. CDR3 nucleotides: TGTGCCAGCAGCCCCCTCGTGGTCACCGGGACTAGCAGAGAGGGGGAGACCCAGTACTTC.

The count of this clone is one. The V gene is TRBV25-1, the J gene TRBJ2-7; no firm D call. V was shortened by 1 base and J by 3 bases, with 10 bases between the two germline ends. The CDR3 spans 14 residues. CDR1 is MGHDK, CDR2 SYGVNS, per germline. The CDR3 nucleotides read TGTGCCAGCAGTGAATTCGGCAGCGACTACGAGCAGTACTTC. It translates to CASSEFGSDYEQYF.

The CDR3 region is CAWSVMGKDTQYF. The DNA for the CDR3 is TGTGCCTGGAGTGTAATGGGCAAAGATACGCAGTATTTT. The genes are TRBV30 and TRBJ2-3; no clear D. In germline, CDR1 is GTSNPN, CDR2 SVGIG (reference sequence). The V gene lost 0 bases and the J gene lost 5 bases, with 9 bases spanning the gap. The CDR3 consists of 13 residues.